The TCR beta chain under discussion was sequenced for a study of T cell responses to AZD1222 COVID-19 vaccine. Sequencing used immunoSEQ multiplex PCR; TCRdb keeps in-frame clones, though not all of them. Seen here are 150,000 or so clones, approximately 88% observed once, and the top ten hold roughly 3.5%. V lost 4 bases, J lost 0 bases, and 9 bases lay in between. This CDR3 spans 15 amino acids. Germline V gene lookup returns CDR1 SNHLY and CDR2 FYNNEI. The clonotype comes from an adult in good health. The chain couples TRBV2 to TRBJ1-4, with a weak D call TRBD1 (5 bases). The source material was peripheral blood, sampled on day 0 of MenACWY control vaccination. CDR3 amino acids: CASSGWGTTNEKLFF. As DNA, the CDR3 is TGTGCCAGCAGTGGATGGGGGACAACTAATGAAAAACTGTTTTTT.